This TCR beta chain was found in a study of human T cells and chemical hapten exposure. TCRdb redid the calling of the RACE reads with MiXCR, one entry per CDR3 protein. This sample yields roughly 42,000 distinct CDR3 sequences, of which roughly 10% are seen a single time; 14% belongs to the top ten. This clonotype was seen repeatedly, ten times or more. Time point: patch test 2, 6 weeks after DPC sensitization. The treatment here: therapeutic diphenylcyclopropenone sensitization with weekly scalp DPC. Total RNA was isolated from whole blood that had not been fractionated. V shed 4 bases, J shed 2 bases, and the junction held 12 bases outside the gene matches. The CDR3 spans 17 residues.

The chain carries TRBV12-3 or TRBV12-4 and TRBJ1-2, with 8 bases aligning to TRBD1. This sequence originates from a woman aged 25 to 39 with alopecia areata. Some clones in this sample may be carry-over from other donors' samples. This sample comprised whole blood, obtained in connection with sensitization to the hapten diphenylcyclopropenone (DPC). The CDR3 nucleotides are TGTGCCAGCAGTTCGCAGCTATCCGGGACAGGCAACTATGGCTACACCTTC. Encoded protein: CASSSQLSGTGNYGYTF.